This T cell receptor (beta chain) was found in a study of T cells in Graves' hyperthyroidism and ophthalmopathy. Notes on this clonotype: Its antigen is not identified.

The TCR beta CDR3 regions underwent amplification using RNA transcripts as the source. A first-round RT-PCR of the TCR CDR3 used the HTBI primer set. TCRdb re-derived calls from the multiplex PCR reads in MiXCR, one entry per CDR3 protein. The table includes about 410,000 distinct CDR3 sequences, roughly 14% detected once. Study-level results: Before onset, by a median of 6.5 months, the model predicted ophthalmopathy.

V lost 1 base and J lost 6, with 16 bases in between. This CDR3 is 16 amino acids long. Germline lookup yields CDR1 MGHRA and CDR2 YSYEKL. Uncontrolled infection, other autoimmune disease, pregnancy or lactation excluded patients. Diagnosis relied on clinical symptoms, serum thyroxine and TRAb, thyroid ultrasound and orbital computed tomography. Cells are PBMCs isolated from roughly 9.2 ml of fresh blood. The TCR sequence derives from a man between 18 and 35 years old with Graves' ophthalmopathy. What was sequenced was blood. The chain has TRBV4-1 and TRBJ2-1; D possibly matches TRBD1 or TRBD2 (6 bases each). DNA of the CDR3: TGCGCCAGCAGCCAAGTTACCGGGGGCAGGGGCAATGAGCAGTTCTTC. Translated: CASSQVTGGRGNEQFF.